The 22 T cell receptor beta chains below come from one sample, sequenced in a study of T cells in Graves' hyperthyroidism and ophthalmopathy. RNA transcripts served as the template for amplifying TCR beta CDR3 regions. HTBI primers drove first-round RT-PCR of the TCR CDR3. TCRdb processed the multiplex PCR reads anew with MiXCR; each CDR3 protein has one entry. The profile shows about 500,000 distinct CDR3 sequences, 40% to 55% of them singletons. Sequenced input: peripheral blood or thyroid tissue (not recorded which). The receptors derive from an adult woman with Graves' disease, either hyperthyroidism or ophthalmopathy (not recorded which).

As concerns this clonotype: This clone may be a read error of a much larger clone one base away. This chain uses TRBV15 with TRBJ1-1; 7 nucleotides agree with TRBD1. The germline CDR1 and CDR2 sequences are LNHNV and YYDKDF (reference sequence). The CDR3 is made up of 12 amino acids. The CDR3 loop is CAASRERDSPFF. CDR3 coding DNA: TGTGCCGCCAGCAGAGAGCGGGACAGTCCTTTCTTT. Variable domain in full (rest from reference TRBV15 and TRBJ1-1): DAMVIQNPRYQVTQFGKPVTLSCSQTLNHNVMYWYQQKSSQAPKLLFHYYDKDFNNEADTPDNFQSRRPNTSFCFLDIRSPGLGDTAMYLCAASRERDSPFFGQGTRLTVV.

This clonotype was detected a few times. The rearrangement links TRBV7-2 to TRBJ2-2; 8 positions agree with TRBD1. The CDR3 loop spans 16 amino acids. Germline V gives CDR1 SGHTA, CDR2 FQGNSA. V lost 0 bases to trimming and J lost 0 bases; unmatched junction nucleotides: 0. The CDR3 spells CASSLAGQANTGELFF. In DNA form, the CDR3 reads TGTGCCAGCAGCTTAGCGGGACAGGCGAACACCGGGGAGCTGTTTTTT.

This clonotype has a handful of counts. The rearrangement joins TRBV5-1 to TRBJ1-1, with D unclear. This CDR3 has 13 amino acids. V was cut by 4 bases and J by 4 bases, with 11 bases left in between. Germline V gene lookup returns CDR1 SGHRS and CDR2 YFSETQ. This CDR3 reads CASSVDLGTEAFF. CDR3 bases: TGCGCCAGCAGCGTGGACCTTGGCACTGAAGCTTTCTTT.

This clonotype is a singleton in its sample. The J gene is TRBJ2-6, the V gene TRBV7-2, with D unclear. Trimming cost V 5 bases and J 0 bases, with 11 bases left between them. Per germline, CDR1 SGHTA and CDR2 FQGNSA. This CDR3 comprises 16 residues. The CDR3 here is CASSVNGDSGANVLTF. The CDR3 DNA reads as TGTGCCAGCAGCGTAAACGGAGACTCTGGGGCCAACGTCCTGACTTTC.

V gene TRBV4-1 combines with J gene TRBJ2-3, with 7 positions matching TRBD2. Per germline, CDR1 MGHRA and CDR2 YSYEKL. The length of the CDR3 is 15 residues. Losses at the gene ends were 1 base for V and 6 bases for J; bases not matched to a gene: 7. The CDR3 loop is CASSQGREALDTQYF. The CDR3, as DNA: TGCGCCAGCAGCCAAGGCCGGGAGGCCCTGGATACGCAGTATTTT.

This clonotype has at least ten counts. The V and J genes are TRBV19 and TRBJ1-5; TRBD1 matches 7 bases. Germline V gives CDR1 LNHDA, CDR2 SQIVND (reference sequence). The junction had 7 bases not matched to a gene; V was cut back by 9 bases and J by 5 bases. This CDR3 region has 13 residues. The DNA for the CDR3 is TGTGCCAGCAGCCAGGGGGGGGATCAGCCCCAGCATTTT. Translation: CASSQGGDQPQHF. Based on the CDR3 plus reference TRBV19 and TRBJ1-5, the full variable domain is DGGITQSPKYLFRKEGQNVTLSCEQNLNHDAMYWYRQDPGQGLRLIYYSQIVNDFQKGDIAEGYSVSREKKESFPLTVTSAQKNPTAFYLCASSQGGDQPQHFGDGTRLSIL.

The genes are TRBV9 and TRBJ2-3, with D tentatively TRBD2 (5 bases). The length of the CDR3 is 17 residues. The germline gives CDR1 SGDLS, CDR2 YYNGEE. V was clipped by 4 bases and J by 6 bases, with 24 bases between them. CDR3 region: CASSLSGSSFSIDTQYF. CDR3 DNA: TGTGCCAGCAGCCTCTCCGGATCTAGCTTTTCGATCGATACGCAGTATTTT.

V usage is TRBV15 and J usage is TRBJ1-2; 8 bases align to TRBD1. Germline-derived CDR1 and CDR2 are LNHNV and YYDKDF (reference sequence). Losses at the gene ends were 3 bases for V and 7 bases for J; bases not matched to a gene: 13. There are 16 residues in the CDR3. The CDR3 DNA reads as TGTGCCACCAGCAGGGCGGGGCCGACAGGGGCCAGTGGCTACACCTTC. Encoded protein: CATSRAGPTGASGYTF. The variable domain in full, completed from reference TRBV15 and TRBJ1-2, reads DAMVIQNPRYQVTQFGKPVTLSCSQTLNHNVMYWYQQKSSQAPKLLFHYYDKDFNNEADTPDNFQSRRPNTSFCFLDIRSPGLGDTAMYLCATSRAGPTGASGYTFGSGTRLTVV.

This clonotype came up once. This sequence joins TRBV12-3 or TRBV12-4 and TRBJ1-1, with a possible D match to TRBD1 (6 bases). The CDR3 length is 14 residues. The ends were cut back, 1 base at V and 8 bases at J, with 14 bases in the middle. This CDR3 reads CASSLVLAGGEAFF. The CDR3 DNA follows: TGTGCCAGCAGTTTAGTCCTCGCGGGGGGCGAAGCTTTCTTT.

This clonotype came up many times. The chain employs TRBV24-1 and TRBJ2-2; D gene ambiguous. Trimming cost V 1 base and J 5 bases, with 7 bases left between them. Germline values: CDR1 KGHDR, CDR2 SFDVKD. The CDR3 is 14 residues long. Written as DNA, the CDR3 is TGTGCCACCAGTGATTTTCTCGGTACCGGGGAGCTGTTTTTT. It is translated as CATSDFLGTGELFF.

This clonotype was recorded once. CDR3 nucleotides: TGTGCCACCAGCAGTTCTGATAGTAGCAATCAGCCCCAGCATTTT. Its translation: CATSSSDSSNQPQHF. J is TRBJ1-5 and V is TRBV15, with D uncertain. There are 15 residues in the CDR3. Looked up from germline, CDR1 is LNHNV and CDR2 is YYDKDF (reference sequence). Trimming took off 3 bases at V and 0 bases at J, with 9 bases between the two ends.

This chain uses TRBV12-3 or TRBV12-4 with TRBJ1-4; D is possibly TRBD1 (6 bases). The CDR3 runs to 15 residues. The V end lost 6 bases, the J end lost 6 bases, and 17 bases lay between the germline ends. CDR3 nucleotides: TGTGCCAGCAGCCTCGGGACATGGTTATATGAAAAACTGTTTTTT. This translates into CASSLGTWLYEKLFF.

The gene calls are TRBV10-3 and TRBJ2-2, with no clear D. Germline V gene sequence: CDR1 ENHRY, CDR2 SYGVKD. Trimming cost V 8 bases and J 10 bases, with 14 bases left between them. CDR3 size: 12 residues. CDR3 coding DNA: TGTGCCATCGGATCCTATTCCGTGGAGCTGTTTTTT. Translation: CAIGSYSVELFF.

The chain carries TRBV7-9 and TRBJ2-7; tentatively, D is TRBD2 (6 bases). The V and J ends lost 9 bases and 2 bases respectively, with 17 bases between them. Per germline, CDR1 SEHNR and CDR2 FQNEAQ (reference sequence). CDR3 length: 14 residues. The CDR3 region is CASTVSGRPYEQYF. CDR3 sequence (DNA): TGTGCCAGTACGGTTAGCGGACGCCCCTACGAGCAGTACTTC. The entire variable domain, with the rest obtained from reference TRBV7-9 and TRBJ2-7, is as follows: DTGVSQNPRHKITKRGQNVTFRCDPISEHNRLYWYRQTLGQGPEFLTYFQNEAQLEKSRLLSDRFSAERPKGSFSTLEIQRTEQGDSAMYLCASTVSGRPYEQYFGPGTRLTVT.

V usage is TRBV7-2 and J usage is TRBJ1-2, with D uncertain. CDR1 is SGHTA and CDR2 is FQGNSA in the germline V gene. Deletions cut 10 bases from V and 8 bases from J, with 17 bases between. The CDR3 is 12 residues long. The CDR3 DNA reads as TGTGCCACCACGAAGGAGGTTAACGGCTACACCTTC. As protein: CATTKEVNGYTF. The full variable domain, its missing parts supplied by reference TRBV7-2 and TRBJ1-2, is GAGVSQSPSNKVTEKGKDVELRCDPISGHTALYWYRQSLGQGLEFLIYFQGNSAPDKSGLPSDRFSAERTGGSVSTLTIQRTQQEDSAVYLCATTKEVNGYTFGSGTRLTVV.

This clonotype was observed a few times. As DNA, the CDR3 is TGTGCCAGCAGCTTTGGACAGGGGGCCACCTACGAGCAGTACTTC. This encodes CASSFGQGATYEQYF. The chain has TRBV7-9 and TRBJ2-7; 11 bases agree with TRBD1. The V segment lost 3 bases and the J segment 2 bases; nucleotides outside the gene matches: 3. CDR1 is SEHNR and CDR2 is FQNEAQ in the germline V gene (reference sequence). This CDR3 contains 15 residues.

This clonotype was observed once. The DNA of the CDR3 is TGTGCCAGCAGCCACCGGATGCGGGGCTACGAGCAGTACTTC. This encodes CASSHRMRGYEQYF. V and J are TRBV7-9 and TRBJ2-7, with a weak D call TRBD2 (6 bases). Trimming cost V 5 bases and J 3 bases, with 14 bases left between them. Germline CDR1 reads SEHNR; CDR2 reads FQNEAQ (reference sequence). This CDR3 spans 14 amino acids.

This clonotype has just a few counts. The rearrangement uses TRBV5-4 and TRBJ1-3; maybe TRBD1 (6 bases). V was clipped by 5 bases and J by 0 bases, with 12 bases between them. There are 15 residues in the CDR3. The germline V gene encodes CDR1 SGHNT and CDR2 YYREEE (reference sequence). CDR3 residues: CASSSTGISGNTIYF. CDR3 nucleotide sequence: TGTGCCAGCAGTTCTACAGGGATCTCTGGAAACACCATATATTTT.

The V and J genes are TRBV11-2 and TRBJ2-5; 9 nucleotides line up with TRBD2. Trimming cost V 7 bases and J 5 bases; bases outside gene matches: 11. Germline assignment: CDR1 SGHAT and CDR2 FQNNGV. The CDR3 is made up of 15 amino acids. CDR3 protein: CASTHSGRLEETQYF. Written as DNA, the CDR3 is TGTGCCAGCACCCATAGCGGGAGATTAGAGGAGACCCAGTACTTC. Based on the CDR3 plus reference TRBV11-2 and TRBJ2-5, the full variable domain is EAGVAQSPRYKIIEKRQSVAFWCNPISGHATLYWYQQILGQGPKLLIQFQNNGVVDDSQLPKDRFSAERLKGVDSTLKIQPAKLEDSAVYLCASTHSGRLEETQYFGPGTRLLVL.

The chain combines TRBV7-2 with TRBJ2-6; D possibly corresponds to TRBD2 (5 bases). The CDR3 is made up of 13 amino acids. Trimming shortened V by 5 bases and J by 7 bases, and 9 bases separated the two germline ends. The germline gives CDR1 SGHTA, CDR2 FQGNSA. CDR3 bases: TGTGCCAGCAGCCCCGGGGATGCCAACGTCCTGACTTTC. Residues: CASSPGDANVLTF.

This chain connects TRBV29-1 to TRBJ1-1, with 7 positions matching TRBD1. Germline V gene sequence: CDR1 SQVTM, CDR2 ANQGSEA. The CDR3 covers 15 residues. The ends lost 4 bases at V and 3 bases at J; junction bases unmatched: 11. CDR3 sequence: CSVAGTDGGYTEAFF. The CDR3 region has the DNA TGCAGCGTTGCGGGGACAGACGGAGGGTACACTGAAGCTTTCTTT.

The chain combines TRBV5-1 with TRBJ1-2; 7 positions agree with TRBD1. V gave up 0 bases and J gave up 3 bases; unmatched junction bases: 8. This CDR3 has 16 amino acids. Germline CDR1 SGHRS, CDR2 YFSETQ. The CDR3 nucleotides read TGCGCCAGCAGCTTGGGGTCGGGACAGCACGACTATGGCTACACCTTC. Its protein is CASSLGSGQHDYGYTF. Drawing the rest from reference TRBV5-1 and TRBJ1-2, the complete variable domain is KAGVTQTPRYLIKTRGQQVTLSCSPISGHRSVSWYQQTPGQGLQFLFEYFSETQRNKGNFPGRFSGRQFSNSRSEMNVSTLELGDSALYLCASSLGSGQHDYGYTFGSGTRLTVV.